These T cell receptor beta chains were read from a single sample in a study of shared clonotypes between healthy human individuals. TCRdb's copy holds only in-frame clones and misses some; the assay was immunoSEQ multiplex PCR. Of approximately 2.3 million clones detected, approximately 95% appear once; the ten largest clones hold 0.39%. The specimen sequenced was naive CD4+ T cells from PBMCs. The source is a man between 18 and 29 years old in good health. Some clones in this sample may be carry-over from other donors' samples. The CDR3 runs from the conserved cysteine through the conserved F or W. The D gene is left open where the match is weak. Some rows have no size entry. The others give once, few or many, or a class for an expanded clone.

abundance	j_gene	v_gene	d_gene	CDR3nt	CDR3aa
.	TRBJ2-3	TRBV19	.	TGTGCCAGTAGCGAGACAGGAACAGATACGCAGTATTTT	CASSETGTDTQYF
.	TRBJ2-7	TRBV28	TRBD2	TGTGCCAGCAGATTACCGGGACTAGCCTACGAGCAGTACTTC	CASRLPGLAYEQYF
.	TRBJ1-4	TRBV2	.	TGTGCCAGCAGTGAAGCGGGCAGGGGAGGAACTAATGAAAAACTGTTTTTT	CASSEAGRGGTNEKLFF
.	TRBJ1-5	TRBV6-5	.	TGTGCCAGCAGTTCCTTAAATCAGCCCCAGCATTTT	CASSSLNQPQHF
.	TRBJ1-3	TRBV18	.	TGTGCCAGCTCACCAGGGGCAGCTGGAAACACCATATATTTT	CASSPGAAGNTIYF
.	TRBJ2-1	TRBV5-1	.	TGCGCCAGCAGCTGGAGGGGGGTGAGGGGCCCCTACAATGAGCAGTTCTTC	CASSWRGVRGPYNEQFF
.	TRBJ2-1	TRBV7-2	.	TGTGCCAGCAGCGCGACCGGGACACGTTACAATGAGCAGTTCTTC	CASSATGTRYNEQFF
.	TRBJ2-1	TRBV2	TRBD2	TGTGCCAGCTCCTCCGGCGGGAGCTCCTACAATGAGCAGTTCTTC	CASSSGGSSYNEQFF
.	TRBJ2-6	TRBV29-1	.	TGCAGCGTTGAGGAGGGTAGGAATCCCTCTGGGGCCAACGTCCTGACTTTC	CSVEEGRNPSGANVLTF
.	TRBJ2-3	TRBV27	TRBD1	TGTGCCACCCGTTCCGACAGGGGAAGCACAGATACGCAGTATTTT	CATRSDRGSTDTQYF
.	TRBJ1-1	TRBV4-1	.	TGCGCCAGCAGCCAAGAAATTGGGATCACTGAAGCTTTCTTT	CASSQEIGITEAFF
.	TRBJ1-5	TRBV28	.	TGTGCCAGCAGACAAATAACGCGTGACGACAATCAGCCCCAGCATTTT	CASRQITRDDNQPQHF
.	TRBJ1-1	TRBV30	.	TGTGCCTGGAGTTCTCGGCAGGTTGGAGGGGCTTTCTTT	CAWSSRQVGGAFF
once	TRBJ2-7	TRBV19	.	TGTGCCAGTAGTACGGACTGGGAGCAGTACTTC	CASSTDWEQYF
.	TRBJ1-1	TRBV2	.	TGTGCCAGCTGTTGGACCGAGAACACTGAAGCTTTCTTT	CASCWTENTEAFF
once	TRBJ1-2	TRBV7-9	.	TGTGCCAGCAGCTTAGCGATCGGGACTTTAGTCAACTATGGCTACACCTTC	CASSLAIGTLVNYGYTF
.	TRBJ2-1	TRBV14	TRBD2	TGTGCCAGCAGCGCTCTAGCGGTCTACAATGAGCAGTTCTTC	CASSALAVYNEQFF
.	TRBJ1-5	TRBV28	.	TGTGCCAGCAGTTTACTGGGGTCAGGGGACGTCAATCAGCCCCAGCATTTT	CASSLLGSGDVNQPQHF
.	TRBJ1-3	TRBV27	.	TGTGCCAGCCGTACGCACCGGGGCCCTGGAAACACCATATATTTT	CASRTHRGPGNTIYF
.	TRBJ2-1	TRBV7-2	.	TGTGCCAGCAGCCCAATGCAAGGACCTTACAATGAGCAGTTCTTC	CASSPMQGPYNEQFF
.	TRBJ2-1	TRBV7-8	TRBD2	TGTGCCAGCACCCAACTAGCGGGAGTCGGTTCCTACAATGAGCAGTTCTTC	CASTQLAGVGSYNEQFF
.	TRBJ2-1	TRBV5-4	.	TGTGCCAGCAGCGTGGGCGGTGAGCCCTCCTACAATGAGCAGTTCTTC	CASSVGGEPSYNEQFF
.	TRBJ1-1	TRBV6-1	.	TGTGCCAGCAGGGGCGATATGAACACTGAAGCTTTCTTT	CASRGDMNTEAFF
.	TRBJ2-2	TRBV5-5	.	TGTGCCAGCAGAATCATTGCCGGGGAGCTGTTTTTT	CASRIIAGELFF
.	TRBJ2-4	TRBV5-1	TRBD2	TGCGCCAGCAGCACCGAACTAGCGGGAGGGGGCATTCAGTACTTC	CASSTELAGGGIQYF
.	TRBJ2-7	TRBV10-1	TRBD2	TGCGCCAGCAGCCCCGGACTAGCGGGAACCTACGAGCAGTACTTC	CASSPGLAGTYEQYF
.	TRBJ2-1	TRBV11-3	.	TGTGCCAGCAGCTTAGATCCGGGGGCCAACAATGAGCAGTTCTTC	CASSLDPGANNEQFF
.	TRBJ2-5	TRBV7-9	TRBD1	TGTGCCAGCAGCGTGGACAGGGGCAGAGAGACCCAGTACTTC	CASSVDRGRETQYF
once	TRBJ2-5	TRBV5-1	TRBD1	TGCGCCAGCAGCTTGGGGGACAGGGGCTTAGAGACCCAGTACTTC	CASSLGDRGLETQYF
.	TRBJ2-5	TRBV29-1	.	TGCAGCGTTGAAGCTTCGACGGAGACCCAGTACTTC	CSVEASTETQYF
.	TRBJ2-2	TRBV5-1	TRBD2	TGCGCCAGCAGCCTCCTGGGACGGGGGGTCGACACCGGGGAGCTGTTTTTT	CASSLLGRGVDTGELFF
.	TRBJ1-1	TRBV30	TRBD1	TGTGCCTGGAGCCTGACAGGGTGGGGCACTGAAGCTTTCTTT	CAWSLTGWGTEAFF
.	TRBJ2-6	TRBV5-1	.	TGCGCCAGCAGCATCAGGGGTTTGGGGGCCAACGTCCTGACTTTC	CASSIRGLGANVLTF
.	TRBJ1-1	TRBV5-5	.	TGTGCCAGCAGCTTGGGGATAGCCCCAACCTGGGCTTTCTTT	CASSLGIAPTWAFF
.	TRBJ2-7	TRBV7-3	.	TGTGCCAGCAGCCCAACTAGCTCCTACGAGCAGTACTTC	CASSPTSSYEQYF
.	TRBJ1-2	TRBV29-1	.	TGCAGCGTTGAGCTACAGACTAACTATGGCTACACCTTC	CSVELQTNYGYTF
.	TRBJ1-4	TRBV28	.	TGTGCCAGCAGTTTGAAGAGTCCCGAAAAACTGTTTTTT	CASSLKSPEKLFF
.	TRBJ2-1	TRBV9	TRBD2	TGTGCCAGCAGCCTCGGGGGGCGGGAGGTCTACAATGAGCAGTTCTTC	CASSLGGREVYNEQFF
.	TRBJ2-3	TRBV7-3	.	TGTGCCAGCAGCGAGATAACAAGCACAGATACGCAGTATTTT	CASSEITSTDTQYF
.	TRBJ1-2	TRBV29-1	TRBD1	TGCAGCGCCCCCGGAGACAGGGATACCTATGGCTACACCTTC	CSAPGDRDTYGYTF
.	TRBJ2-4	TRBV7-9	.	TGTGCCAGCAGCTGGTTCCAGGGGACGAAAAACATTCAGTACTTC	CASSWFQGTKNIQYF
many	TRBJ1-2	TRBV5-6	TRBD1	TGTGCCAGCAATCCGCTAGGGACAGGGGAATATGGCTACACCTTC	CASNPLGTGEYGYTF
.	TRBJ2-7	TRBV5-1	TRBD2	TGCGCCACCTTGACAAGAATTAGCGGGAGGGTCCACGAGCAGTACTTC	CATLTRISGRVHEQYF
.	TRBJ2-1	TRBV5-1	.	TGCGCCAGCAGCTTGGGGCTCTACAATGAGCAGTTCTTC	CASSLGLYNEQFF
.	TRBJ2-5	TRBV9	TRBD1	TGTGCCAGCAGCGTAGGAGGGGGACAGTTGCAAGAGACCCAGTACTTC	CASSVGGGQLQETQYF
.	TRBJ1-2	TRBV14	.	TGTGCCAGCAGCCAAGAATCAGTGGGGGCCTATGGCTACACCTTC	CASSQESVGAYGYTF
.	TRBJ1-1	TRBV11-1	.	TGTGCCAGCAGCTTAAGGGGCGCGGACACTGAAGCTTTCTTT	CASSLRGADTEAFF
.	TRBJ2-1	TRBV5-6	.	TGTGCCAGCAGCTTGACCCGGACCACTGATTACAATGAGCAGTTCTTC	CASSLTRTTDYNEQFF
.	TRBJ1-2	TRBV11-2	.	TGTGCCAGCAGCTTACCGGGGGGAGGGATCCGTGGCTACACCTTC	CASSLPGGGIRGYTF
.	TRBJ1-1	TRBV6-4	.	TGTGCCAGCAAGCCCACATCTGGCATGAACACTGAAGCTTTCTTT	CASKPTSGMNTEAFF
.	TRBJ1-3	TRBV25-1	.	TGTGCCAGCAGTGTGACTGACGGAAACACCATATATTTT	CASSVTDGNTIYF
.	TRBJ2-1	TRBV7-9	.	TGTGCCAGCAGCTTAGGGTCAGGGCTCAATGAGCAGTTCTTC	CASSLGSGLNEQFF
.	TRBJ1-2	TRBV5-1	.	TGCGCCAGCAGCTTGGGCGCCGGACCTGGGTACTATGGCTACACCTTC	CASSLGAGPGYYGYTF
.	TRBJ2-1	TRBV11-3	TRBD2	TGTGCCAGCAGCCTTAGCGGGAGCTACAATGAGCAGTTCTTC	CASSLSGSYNEQFF
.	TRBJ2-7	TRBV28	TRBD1	TGTGCCAGCAGTTTAATGCGGCAGGGGGCAAGGTCCTACGAGCAGTACTTC	CASSLMRQGARSYEQYF
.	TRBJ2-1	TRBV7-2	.	TGTGCCAGCAGCCTACTTCCTAGCTCCTACAATGAGCAGTTCTTC	CASSLLPSSYNEQFF
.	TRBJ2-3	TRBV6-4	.	TGTGCCAGCAGTGACTTTCAGGGAGGCACAGATACGCAGTATTTT	CASSDFQGGTDTQYF
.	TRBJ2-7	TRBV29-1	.	TGCAGCGTGGGTCGGGCACCCAAGTACGAGCAGTACTTC	CSVGRAPKYEQYF
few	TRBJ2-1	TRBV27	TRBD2	TGTGCCAGCAGTCGCCCGGGACTAGCGCAAAGGGAGCAGTTCTTC	CASSRPGLAQREQFF
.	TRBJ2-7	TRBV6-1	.	TGTGCCAGCAGGTACCAATTAATGACCCCCTACGAGCAGTACTTC	CASRYQLMTPYEQYF